This T cell receptor (beta chain) came from a study of blood T cell repertoires in COVID-19. Overall study context: Material from acute and convalescent COVID-19 was sourced from the United States, Italy and Spain. T cells, B-cell-depleted T cells, or PBMCs supplied cDNA or gDNA.

Original analysis: Using reference gene primer amplification, nucleated cell counts were estimated. Sequenced by immunoSEQ multiplex PCR; TCRdb stores in-frame clones only, minus some. The V and J calls and clone size come from that table; D and trimming were worked out from the DNA. Of some 65,000 clones listed, 79% are singletons. The CDR3 sequence is 15 residues long. Germline loops: CDR1 SGHTA, CDR2 FQGNSA. Trimming at V came to 3 bases and at J to 5 bases, leaving 8 bases not matched to a gene. This receptor was identified in a woman between 65 and 79 years old with acute or convalescent COVID-19. The chain recombines TRBV7-2 with TRBJ2-5, with 8 bases fitting TRBD2. Sequenced: peripheral blood. The CDR3 DNA sequence: TGTGCCAGCAGCTTTTCCGGGGGGGCTTGGGAGACCCAGTACTTC. It encodes CASSFSGGAWETQYF.